This T cell receptor beta chain was captured in a study of T cells in tuberculosis (dated by TCRdb to 2016 to 2019). Looking at the study overall: To characterize T cells specific for the mycobacterial lipid antigen glucose monomycolate (GMM), the study used CD1B tetramers together with high-throughput TCR immunosequencing. In a South African clinical cohort, IGRA-negative adolescents, IGRA-positive adolescents with latent tuberculosis and adults with active tuberculosis were compared, with fewer than eleven people in each group. Here is what the overall study found, with its caveats: Active tuberculosis TCR-alpha repertoires showed smaller mean NN-distances to GMM-specific TCRs than IGRA-negative controls, suggesting clonal expansion of these TCRs. Which clinical samples got chosen depended on the availability of cryopreserved specimens, and the active tuberculosis cases were adults, whereas the controls were adolescents. Shorter CDR3-alpha lengths in active tuberculosis patients partly drove the smaller NN-distances, and the TCR-beta difference was not statistically significant. An accuracy of more than 80% (AUROC around 0.87) was reached by a classifier using the diverse GMM-specific repertoire, compared with around 70% accuracy when GEM motif frequencies were used.

Relative to germline, V is missing 2 bases and J is missing 6 bases, with 6 bases of the junction outside any gene match. CDR1 and CDR2, per the germline V gene, are LGHNT and FRNRAP. Taken from cysteine to phenylalanine, the CDR3 has 14 residues. The only DNA kept is the CDR3, 42 bases in frame from the first base. Of note for this clone: Its antigen has not been determined. There are no base qualities to consult, and no much larger clone falls within one base.

At study entry, adolescents were screened for latent tuberculosis infection using a tuberculin skin test and the QuantiFERON-TB GOLD In-Tube IGRA. Immunosequencing was performed on unsorted cryopreserved PBMC, with roughly 100,000 T cells per clinical donor covered on average. Eleven high schools in the Worcester region of the Western Cape, South Africa, served as enrollment sites for adolescents aged 12 to 18 years. Around 10 M. tuberculosis-infected adolescents and roughly 10 uninfected adolescents were selected, with the two groups matched for age and sex. PBMC from adolescents were isolated by density centrifugation from freshly drawn heparinized blood and then cryopreserved. The immunoSEQ multiplex PCR assay was used to generate TCR libraries, with TCR-beta and/or TCR-alpha/delta assays applied to each sample. The amplified TCR libraries were sequenced using the Illumina high-throughput platform. The source study handled its data this way. Clustering and dimensionality reduction relied on pairwise TCRdist distances among GMM-specific receptors from T cells that were either sorted ex vivo or expanded in vitro. The score assigned to each clinical repertoire was mean NN-distance, meaning the average TCRdist to the nearest 10% of tetramer-positive reference sequences. GEM TCR motif frequency was calculated as the fraction of unique TCRs that matched known GEM sequences in V/J usage and CDR3 length. Linear discriminant analysis with leave-one-out cross-validation, implemented in scikit-learn, was used to classify active tuberculosis. TCRdb took this table from immuneACCESS and kept in-frame rearrangements with V and J called. Such tables lack part of the clones; where checked against another copy, unresolved V genes explain under half of the gap, and the rest is unexplained. D and trimming come from the DNA, and the V and J calls and clone size come from that table. This sample is represented by fewer than 40,000 clones; 97% of them were singletons. The biggest ten clones account for roughly 6% of the sample.

This TCR was sampled from a donor under 30 with latent tuberculosis or without tuberculosis infection. The sample taken for sequencing was PBMCs. The sequence links TRBV12-5 to TRBJ1-2; 7 junctional bases match TRBD1. This receptor carries the CDR3 CASGLMGTDHGYTF. The sequence in DNA is TGTGCTAGTGGTTTGATGGGGACAGACCATGGCTACACCTTC.